This record covers a single T cell receptor beta chain. The data stem from a study of T cell changes during pregnancy in multiple sclerosis. The V gene's germline CDR1 is SGHRS and CDR2 YFSETQ. The V gene end was trimmed by 4 bases and the J gene end by 2 bases; junction bases not matched to a gene: 10. This CDR3 contains 16 residues. Sequenced by immunoSEQ multiplex PCR; TCRdb stores in-frame clones only, minus some. The table lists around 20,000 clones, about 89% of them singletons. The clonotype originates from a female donor in good health, enrolled as a control in a pregnancy study. This sample comprised CD4+ T cells from peripheral blood mononuclear cells, obtained in the third trimester of pregnancy. The V and J genes are TRBV5-1 and TRBJ2-3, with 7 positions matching TRBD1. The CDR3 protein is CASSASSGTDTDTQYF. In DNA form, the CDR3 reads TGCGCCAGCAGCGCGAGTTCCGGGACAGACACAGATACGCAGTATTTT. Combining the CDR3 with reference TRBV5-1 and TRBJ2-3 gives the whole variable domain KAGVTQTPRYLIKTRGQQVTLSCSPISGHRSVSWYQQTPGQGLQFLFEYFSETQRNKGNFPGRFSGRQFSNSRSEMNVSTLELGDSALYLCASSASSGTDTDTQYFGPGTRLTVL.